This passage covers 6 T cell receptor beta chains from one sample sequenced in a study of cytomegalovirus exposure and HLA in healthy donors (dated by TCRdb to the late 2010s). The method was the immunoSEQ multiplex PCR assay. A mixture of 60 forward primers for TCR Vbeta segments and 13 reverse primers for TCR Jbeta segments was used in the multiplex PCR. Held by TCRdb, this immuneACCESS table contains in-frame sequences only and omits some clones. Under half of the omission traces to an unresolved V gene where checked; the cause of the rest is unknown. The sample table holds some 160,000 clones, of which around 85% were seen once. 1.3% of the sample is held by the ten biggest clonotypes. The source material was PBMCs. The source is a man aged 50-60 years in good health and CMV-seropositive.

The chain combines TRBV6-5 with TRBJ2-3; D is perhaps TRBD1 (6 bases). The CDR3 has 14 residues. The germline V and J ends were trimmed by 6 bases and 2 bases, with 12 bases remaining between them. Germline CDR1 reads MNHEY; CDR2 reads SVGAGI. The CDR3 region has the DNA TGTGCCAGCAGGAGGGACACTCTCACAGATACGCAGTATTTT. This sequence encodes CASRRDTLTDTQYF.

This sequence joins TRBV28 and TRBJ1-5; D unclear. V shed 7 bases and J shed 12 bases, with 22 bases lying between them. This CDR3 has 14 amino acids. Germline CDR1 MDHEN, CDR2 SYDVKM. CDR3 sequence reads: CASTSGGGPKSQHF. The DNA for the CDR3 is TGTGCCAGCACCTCCGGCGGAGGGCCAAAAAGCCAGCATTTT. Combining the CDR3 with reference TRBV28 and TRBJ1-5 gives the whole variable domain DVKVTQSSRYLVKRTGEKVFLECVQDMDHENMFWYRQDPGLGLRLIYFSYDVKMKEKGDIPEGYSVSREKKERFSLILESASTNQTSMYLCASTSGGGPKSQHFGDGTRLSIL.

The chain carries TRBV19 and TRBJ1-1; weak D call: TRBD1 (6 bases). Per the germline V gene, CDR1 is LNHDA and CDR2 is SQIVND (reference sequence). CDR3 size: 13 residues. Trimming removed 3 bases at V and 1 base at J, with 6 bases between. CDR3: CASSMTGNTEAFF. Written as DNA, the CDR3 is TGTGCCAGTAGTATGACAGGGAACACTGAAGCTTTCTTT.

This chain links TRBV7-3 with TRBJ2-2; TRBD1 is a possible D gene (5 bases). The germline gives CDR1 SGHTA, CDR2 FQGTGA. This CDR3 region has 15 residues. V lost 2 bases to trimming and J lost 0 bases, with 7 bases between them. In DNA form, the CDR3 reads TGTGCCAGCAGCTTAGGACATGCGAACACCGGGGAGCTGTTTTTT. It yields the protein CASSLGHANTGELFF.

V gene TRBV9 combines with J gene TRBJ1-5; D is uncertain. The length of the CDR3 is 14 residues. Trimming removed 0 bases at V and 4 bases at J, with 8 bases between. Germline loops: CDR1 SGDLS, CDR2 YYNGEE. This chain's CDR3 is CASSVVPENQPQHF. CDR3 coding DNA: TGTGCCAGCAGCGTAGTCCCCGAGAATCAGCCCCAGCATTTT.

The chain has TRBV7-3 and TRBJ1-1; TRBD1 is a possible D gene (5 bases). This CDR3 is 13 amino acids long. Per germline, CDR1 SGHTA and CDR2 FQGTGA. V dropped 5 bases and J dropped 4 bases, with 11 bases sitting between them. CDR3 residues: CASSPVGGTEAFF. CDR3 DNA: TGTGCCAGCAGCCCCGTGGGGGGCACTGAAGCTTTCTTT.